Below, 5 T cell receptor beta chains from the same sample are listed, as sequenced in a study of blood T cell repertoires in COVID-19. Sequencing used immunoSEQ multiplex PCR; TCRdb keeps in-frame clones, though not all of them. The data contain under 250,000 clones, approximately 85% of them singletons. Sequences were obtained from PBMCs or T cells enriched from blood (not recorded which). Receptors were obtained from a woman aged 45-65 years with acute COVID-19.

The chain links TRBV7-9 to TRBJ1-1; D gene ambiguous. The CDR3 contains 13 residues. Trimming pared 5 bases from V and 2 bases from J, leaving 9 bases between. Germline V CDR1 and CDR2: SEHNR, FQNEAQ (reference sequence). Here the CDR3 reads CASSARANTEAFF. In DNA form, the CDR3 reads TGTGCCAGCAGCGCGAGAGCAAACACTGAAGCTTTCTTT.

V and J are TRBV12-3 or TRBV12-4 and TRBJ1-2; no firm D call. V was clipped by 5 bases and J by 3 bases, with 10 bases between them. The CDR3 has 13 residues. CDR3 residues: CASSPPSYYGYTF. In nucleotides, the CDR3 is TGTGCCAGCAGTCCCCCTTCTTACTATGGCTACACCTTC.

The rearrangement joins TRBV2 to TRBJ1-3, with no clear D. The germline CDR1 and CDR2 sequences are SNHLY and FYNNEI. V gave up 6 bases and J gave up 0 bases, with 12 bases separating them. The CDR3 is 15 amino acids. The CDR3 DNA is TGTGCCAGCAGCCGAGAGCTTTTCTCTGGAAACACCATATATTTT. Protein sequence: CASSRELFSGNTIYF.

V is TRBV4-3 and J is TRBJ2-2; D uncertain. V dropped 0 bases and J dropped 4 bases, with 6 bases sitting between them. The germline V gene encodes CDR1 LGHNA and CDR2 YSLEER. This CDR3 is built from 14 residues. The CDR3 region is CASSQELSTGELFF. The CDR3, as DNA: TGCGCCAGCAGCCAAGAGTTGAGCACCGGGGAGCTGTTTTTT.

J is TRBJ1-4 and V is TRBV30; a weak D match, TRBD1 (6 bases). Trimming pared 5 bases from V and 5 bases from J, leaving 6 bases between. The germline gives CDR1 GTSNPN, CDR2 SVGIG (reference sequence). The CDR3 spans 11 residues. In DNA, the CDR3 is TGTGCCTGGGACAGGAATGAAAAACTGTTTTTT. Amino acid sequence: CAWDRNEKLFF.